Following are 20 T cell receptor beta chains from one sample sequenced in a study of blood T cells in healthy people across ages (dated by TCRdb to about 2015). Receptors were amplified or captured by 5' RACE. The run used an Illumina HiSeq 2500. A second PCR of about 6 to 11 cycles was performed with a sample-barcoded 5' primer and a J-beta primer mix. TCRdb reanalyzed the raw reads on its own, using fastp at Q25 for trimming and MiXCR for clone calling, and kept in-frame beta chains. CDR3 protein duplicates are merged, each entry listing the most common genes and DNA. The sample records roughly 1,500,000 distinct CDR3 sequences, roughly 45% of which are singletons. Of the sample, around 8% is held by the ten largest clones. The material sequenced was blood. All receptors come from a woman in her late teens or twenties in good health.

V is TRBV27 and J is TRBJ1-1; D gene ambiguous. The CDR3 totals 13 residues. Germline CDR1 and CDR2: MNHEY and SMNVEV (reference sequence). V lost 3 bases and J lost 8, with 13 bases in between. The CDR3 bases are TGTGCCAGCAGTTTTAGCCCAGGACGGGAAGCTTTCTTT. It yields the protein CASSFSPGREAFF.

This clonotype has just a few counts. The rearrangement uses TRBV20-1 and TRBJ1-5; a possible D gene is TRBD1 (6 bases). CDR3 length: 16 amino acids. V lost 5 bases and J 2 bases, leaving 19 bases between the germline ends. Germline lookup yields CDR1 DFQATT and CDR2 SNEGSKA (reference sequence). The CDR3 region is CSAPVPGGLGNQPQHF. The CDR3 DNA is TGCAGTGCTCCCGTGCCGGGGGGCCTGGGCAATCAGCCCCAGCATTTT.

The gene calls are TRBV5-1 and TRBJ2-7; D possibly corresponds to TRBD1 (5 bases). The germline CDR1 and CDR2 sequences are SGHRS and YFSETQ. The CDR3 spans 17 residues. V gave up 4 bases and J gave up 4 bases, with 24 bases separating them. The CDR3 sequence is CASSIGPAGPTLYEQYF. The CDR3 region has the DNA TGCGCCAGCAGCATTGGCCCTGCAGGGCCGACCCTATACGAGCAGTACTTC. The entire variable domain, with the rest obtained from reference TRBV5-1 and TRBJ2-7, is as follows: KAGVTQTPRYLIKTRGQQVTLSCSPISGHRSVSWYQQTPGQGLQFLFEYFSETQRNKGNFPGRFSGRQFSNSRSEMNVSTLELGDSALYLCASSIGPAGPTLYEQYFGPGTRLTVT.

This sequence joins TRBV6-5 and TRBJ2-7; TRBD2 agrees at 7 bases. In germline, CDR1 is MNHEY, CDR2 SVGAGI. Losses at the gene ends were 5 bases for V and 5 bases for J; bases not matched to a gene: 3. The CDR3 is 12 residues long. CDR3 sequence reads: CASSAGAHEQYF. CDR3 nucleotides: TGTGCCAGCAGTGCGGGAGCCCACGAGCAGTACTTC.

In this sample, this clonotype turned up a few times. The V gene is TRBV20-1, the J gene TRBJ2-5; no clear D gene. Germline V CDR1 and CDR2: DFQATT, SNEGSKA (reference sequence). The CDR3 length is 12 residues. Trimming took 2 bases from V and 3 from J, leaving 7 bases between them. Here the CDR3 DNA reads TGCAGTGCTAGAACGGTGAAAGAGACCCAGTACTTC. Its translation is CSARTVKETQYF.

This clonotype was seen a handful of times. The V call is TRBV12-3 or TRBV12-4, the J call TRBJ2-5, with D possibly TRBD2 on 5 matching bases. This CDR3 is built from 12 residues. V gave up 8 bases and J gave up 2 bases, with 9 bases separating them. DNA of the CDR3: TGTGCCAGCCAGACTACTCAAGAGACCCAGTACTTC. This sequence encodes CASQTTQETQYF.

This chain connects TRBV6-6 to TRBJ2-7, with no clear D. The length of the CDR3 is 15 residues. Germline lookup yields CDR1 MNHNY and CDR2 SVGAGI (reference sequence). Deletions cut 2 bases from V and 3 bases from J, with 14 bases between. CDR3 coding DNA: TGTGCCAGCAGTTACACGGCAGGCCCCGACTACGAGCAGTACTTC. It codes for CASSYTAGPDYEQYF.

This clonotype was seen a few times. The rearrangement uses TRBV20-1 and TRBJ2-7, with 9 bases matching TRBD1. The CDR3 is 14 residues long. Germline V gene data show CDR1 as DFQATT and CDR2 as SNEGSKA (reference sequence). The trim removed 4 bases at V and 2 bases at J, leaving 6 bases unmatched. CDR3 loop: CSAITGTGTYEQYF. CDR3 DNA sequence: TGCAGTGCTATAACTGGGACAGGGACCTACGAGCAGTACTTC.

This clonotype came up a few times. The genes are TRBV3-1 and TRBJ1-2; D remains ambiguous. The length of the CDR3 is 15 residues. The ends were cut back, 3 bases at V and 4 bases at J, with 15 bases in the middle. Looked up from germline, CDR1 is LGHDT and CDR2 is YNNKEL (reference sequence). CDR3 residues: CASSHLAGFSYGYTF. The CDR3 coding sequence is TGTGCCAGCAGCCATCTCGCGGGGTTCAGCTATGGCTACACCTTC.

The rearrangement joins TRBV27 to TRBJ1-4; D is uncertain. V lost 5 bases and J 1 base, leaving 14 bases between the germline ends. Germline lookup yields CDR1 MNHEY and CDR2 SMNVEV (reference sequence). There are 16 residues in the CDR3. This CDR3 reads CASSLSPDGTNEKLFF. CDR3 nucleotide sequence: TGTGCCAGCAGTCTCTCCCCTGACGGAACTAATGAAAAACTGTTTTTT.

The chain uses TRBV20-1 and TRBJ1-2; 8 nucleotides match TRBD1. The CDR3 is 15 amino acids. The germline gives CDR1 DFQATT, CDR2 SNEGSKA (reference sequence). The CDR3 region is CRANSGQGFSYGYTF. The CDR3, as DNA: TGCAGAGCGAACTCTGGACAGGGTTTCTCCTATGGCTACACCTTC.

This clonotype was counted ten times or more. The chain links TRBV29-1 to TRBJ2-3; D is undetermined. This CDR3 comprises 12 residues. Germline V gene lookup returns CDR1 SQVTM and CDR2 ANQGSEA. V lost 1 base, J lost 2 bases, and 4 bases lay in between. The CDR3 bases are TGCAGCGTTGAAGGCCTCACAGATACGCAGTATTTT. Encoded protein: CSVEGLTDTQYF.

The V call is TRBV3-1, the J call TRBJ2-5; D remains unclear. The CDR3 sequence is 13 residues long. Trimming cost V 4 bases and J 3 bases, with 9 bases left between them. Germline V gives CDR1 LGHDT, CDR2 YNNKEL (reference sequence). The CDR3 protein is CASSRQVEETQYF. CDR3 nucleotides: TGTGCCAGCAGCCGCCAGGTGGAAGAGACCCAGTACTTC.

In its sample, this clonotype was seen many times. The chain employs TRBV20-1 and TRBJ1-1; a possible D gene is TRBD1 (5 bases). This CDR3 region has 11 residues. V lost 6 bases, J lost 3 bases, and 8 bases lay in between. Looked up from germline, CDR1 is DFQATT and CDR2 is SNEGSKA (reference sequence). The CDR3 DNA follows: TGCAGTGCCCTGGGGGACACTGAAGCTTTCTTT. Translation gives CSALGDTEAFF.

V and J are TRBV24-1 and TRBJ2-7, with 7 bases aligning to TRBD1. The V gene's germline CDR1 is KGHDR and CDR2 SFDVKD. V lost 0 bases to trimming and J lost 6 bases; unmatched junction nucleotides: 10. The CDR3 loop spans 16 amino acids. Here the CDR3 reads CATSDLLVRGYSEQYF. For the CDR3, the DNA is TGTGCCACCAGTGATTTGCTGGTCAGGGGGTACTCCGAGCAGTACTTC.

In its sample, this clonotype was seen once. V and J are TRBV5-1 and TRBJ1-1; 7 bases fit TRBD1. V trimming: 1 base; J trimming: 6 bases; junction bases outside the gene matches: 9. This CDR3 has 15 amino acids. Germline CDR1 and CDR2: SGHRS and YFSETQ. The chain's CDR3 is CASSLTGQGDPEAFF. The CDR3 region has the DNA TGCGCCAGCAGCTTGACCGGGCAGGGGGACCCTGAAGCTTTCTTT.

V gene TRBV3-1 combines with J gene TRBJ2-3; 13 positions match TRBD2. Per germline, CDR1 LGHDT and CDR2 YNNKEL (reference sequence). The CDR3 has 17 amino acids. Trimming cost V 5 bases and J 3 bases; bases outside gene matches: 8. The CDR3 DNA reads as TGTGCCAGCAGCAATTGGACTAGCGGGAGTGGTACAGATACGCAGTATTTT. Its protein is CASSNWTSGSGTDTQYF.

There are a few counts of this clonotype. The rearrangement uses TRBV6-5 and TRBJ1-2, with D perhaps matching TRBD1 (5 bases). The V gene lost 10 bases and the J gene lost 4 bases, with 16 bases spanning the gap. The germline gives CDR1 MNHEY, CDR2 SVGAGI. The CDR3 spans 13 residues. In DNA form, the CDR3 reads TGTGCCACCCAAACGGGTGGGGGCTATGGCTACACCTTC. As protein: CATQTGGGYGYTF.

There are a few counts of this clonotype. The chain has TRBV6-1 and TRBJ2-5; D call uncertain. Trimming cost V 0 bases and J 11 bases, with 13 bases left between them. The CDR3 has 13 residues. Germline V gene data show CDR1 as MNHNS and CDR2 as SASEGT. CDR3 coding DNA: TGTGCCAGCAGTGAAGCATCGGGTGATGAGCAGTACTTC. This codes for CASSEASGDEQYF.

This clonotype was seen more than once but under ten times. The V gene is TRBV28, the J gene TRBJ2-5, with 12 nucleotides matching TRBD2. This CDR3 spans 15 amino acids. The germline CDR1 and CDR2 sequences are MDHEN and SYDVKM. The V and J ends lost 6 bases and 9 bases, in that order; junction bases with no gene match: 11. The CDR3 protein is CASRGLTSGGRAQYF. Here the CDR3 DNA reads TGTGCCAGCAGGGGCCTCACTAGCGGGGGGCGAGCCCAGTACTTC.